This TCR beta chain appears in the sequencing data of a study of T cells of healthy individuals. The CDR3 spans 14 residues. The ends lost 3 bases at V and 4 bases at J; junction bases unmatched: 7. Germline CDR1 reads DFQATT; CDR2 reads SNEGSKA (reference sequence). In its sample, this clonotype was seen many times. TCRdb independently ran MiXCR on the 5' RACE reads; one entry per CDR3 protein. Among fewer than 90,000 distinct CDR3 sequences listed, about 4.8% were seen once. The source of this sequence is a female donor in good health. The genes are TRBV20-1 and TRBJ1-1; 8 bases are shared with TRBD1. CDR3 DNA: TGCAGTGCTAGTTTCAGGGGGCGCGGCACTGAAGCTTTCTTT. The encoded protein is CSASFRGRGTEAFF.